This entry lists 20 T cell receptor beta chains sequenced from one sample in a study of T cell repertoires in cytomegalovirus infection. No antigen has been identified for these receptors. Each CDR3 protein is one row after TCRdb ran MiXCR on the reads. The sample holds approximately 910,000 distinct CDR3 sequences, around a third seen once. This sample comprised cultured CD8+ T cells from PBMCs, obtained from culture after CMV antigen stimulation. These TCRs come from a human donor in good health (CMV status not recorded). Some clones in this sample may be carry-over from other donors' samples.

This clonotype was picked up a small number of times. The chain links TRBV28 to TRBJ1-6, with no clear D. Germline CDR1 reads MDHEN; CDR2 reads SYDVKM. The CDR3 has 16 amino acids. V lost 2 bases and J lost 8, with 16 bases in between. The CDR3 bases are TGTGCCAGCAGTTTAAAGAGGGCAAGGCGGGATTCACCCCTCCACTTT. The encoded protein is CASSLKRARRDSPLHF.

This clonotype was observed a handful of times. The chain joins TRBV4-1 to TRBJ1-2, with TRBD1 matching 7 bases. CDR1 MGHRA and CDR2 YSYEKL come from the germline V gene. V trimming: 4 bases; J trimming: 4 bases; junction bases outside the gene matches: 18. This CDR3 is 18 amino acids long. The CDR3 nucleotides are TGCGCCAGCAGCCTCCGTCGGGCAGGGGGAGAGGGAGGCTATGGCTACACCTTC. It encodes CASSLRRAGGEGGYGYTF.

V gene TRBV27 combines with J gene TRBJ2-1; possible D gene TRBD2, 7 bases. In germline, CDR1 is MNHEY, CDR2 SMNVEV (reference sequence). The V end lost 8 bases, the J end lost 3 bases, and 14 bases lay between the germline ends. The CDR3 totals 14 residues. CDR3 DNA sequence: TGTGCCAGCTCTCCGGGGGGCTACTACAATGAGCAGTTCTTC. Amino acids: CASSPGGYYNEQFF.

In this sample, this clonotype turned up a few times. The V call is TRBV4-2, the J call TRBJ2-3; 9 bases are shared with TRBD2. The CDR3 sequence is 16 residues long. Germline CDR1 reads LGHNA; CDR2 reads YNFKEQ. V shed 4 bases and J 3 bases; nucleotides not matched to a gene: 8. In DNA, the CDR3 is TGTGCCAGCAGCCCTACCATAGCGGGGGCTACAGATACGCAGTATTTT. Its translation is CASSPTIAGATDTQYF.

Only a few counts were recorded for this clonotype. This chain links TRBV24-1 with TRBJ1-5, with D tentatively TRBD1 (5 bases). Germline V CDR1 and CDR2: KGHDR, SFDVKD. The CDR3 covers 13 residues. The ends were cut back, 9 bases at V and 4 bases at J, with 12 bases in the middle. This chain's CDR3 is CATGQGLNQPQHF. In nucleotides, the CDR3 is TGTGCCACCGGGCAGGGTCTAAATCAGCCCCAGCATTTT.

This clonotype was seen a handful of times. The chain is built from TRBV12-3 or TRBV12-4 and TRBJ1-2; maybe TRBD1 (5 bases). V lost 6 bases and J 3 bases, leaving 14 bases between the germline ends. The CDR3 is 14 amino acids. CDR3 loop: CASRPRDGYYGYTF. As DNA, the CDR3 is TGTGCCAGCAGACCCCGGGACGGGTACTATGGCTACACCTTC.

This clonotype was seen more than once but under ten times. The chain has TRBV5-5 and TRBJ1-5, with D unclear. CDR3 length equals 14 residues. The V end lost 1 base, the J end lost 2 bases, and 7 bases lay between the germline ends. Germline CDR1 SGHKS, CDR2 YYEKEE (reference sequence). CDR3 DNA sequence: TGTGCCAGCAGCTTGTATTCGGGCAATCAGCCCCAGCATTTT. Translating it yields CASSLYSGNQPQHF.

This sequence joins TRBV6-1 and TRBJ1-2; a weak D match, TRBD1 (5 bases). Trimming pared 3 bases from V and 5 bases from J, leaving 16 bases between. CDR3 size: 15 residues. Germline V gives CDR1 MNHNS, CDR2 SASEGT. The DNA for the CDR3 is TGTGCCAGCAGTGAGACAGTCGATCCGGGGTATGGCTACACCTTC. Translating gives CASSETVDPGYGYTF.

This clonotype was detected once. This chain connects TRBV7-9 to TRBJ1-3; D is unclear. Trimming cost V 1 base and J 0 bases, with 10 bases left between them. Germline V gene sequence: CDR1 SEHNR, CDR2 FQNEAQ (reference sequence). The CDR3 is 16 amino acids. In nucleotides, the CDR3 is TGTGCCAGCAGCTTAGGGGCGGAGCCCTCTGGAAACACCATATATTTT. Its protein product is CASSLGAEPSGNTIYF.

The chain has TRBV2 and TRBJ2-7; 9 nucleotides line up with TRBD1. The V and J ends lost 7 bases and 5 bases, in that order; junction bases with no gene match: 9. This CDR3 region has 14 residues. CDR1 and CDR2 (germline): SNHLY, FYNNEI. CDR3 residues: CASTPRDRVNEQYF. The DNA for the CDR3 is TGTGCCAGCACCCCCCGGGACAGGGTAAACGAGCAGTACTTC. Full variable domain (remainder filled in from reference TRBV2 and TRBJ2-7): EPEVTQTPSHQVTQMGQEVILRCVPISNHLYFYWYRQILGQKVEFLVSFYNNEISEKSEIFDDQFSVERPDGSNFTLKIRSTKLEDSAMYFCASTPRDRVNEQYFGPGTRLTVT.

V is TRBV20-1 and J is TRBJ2-1; D perhaps matches TRBD2 (7 bases). The CDR3 loop spans 14 amino acids. Germline loops: CDR1 DFQATT, CDR2 SNEGSKA (reference sequence). Trimming took off 2 bases at V and 3 bases at J, with 11 bases between the two ends. The CDR3 reads CSARSGGSYNEQFF. For the CDR3, the DNA is TGCAGTGCTAGATCGGGGGGCAGCTACAATGAGCAGTTCTTC.

This chain connects TRBV5-1 to TRBJ1-1; 7 nucleotides align to TRBD1. Germline-derived CDR1 and CDR2 are SGHRS and YFSETQ. The CDR3 spans 12 residues. V gave up 3 bases and J gave up 7 bases; unmatched junction bases: 3. In nucleotides, the CDR3 is TGCGCCAGCAGCTGGACAGGCAATGAAGCTTTCTTT. Translated, it gives CASSWTGNEAFF.

J is TRBJ1-2 and V is TRBV10-3; no clear D gene. V lost 3 bases to trimming and J lost 7 bases, with 9 bases between them. From germline, CDR1 is ENHRY and CDR2 SYGVKD. The CDR3 contains 12 residues. The CDR3 protein is CAISERGRGYTF. CDR3 DNA: TGTGCCATCAGTGAACGTGGTCGTGGCTACACCTTC.

A note on this clonotype: Compared with germline, one end of the junction differs, possibly owing to a read error. The V gene is TRBV7-2, the J gene TRBJ2-5, with 8 bases identical to TRBD1. This CDR3 has 16 amino acids. Germline-derived CDR1 and CDR2 are SGHTA and FQGNSA. This CDR3 is CASSRTGIWGEETRYF. CDR3 in DNA: TGTGCCAGCAGCCGGACAGGGATCTGGGGTGAAGAGACCCGGTACTTC.

This clonotype was recorded at least ten times. This rearrangement joins TRBV7-2 to TRBJ2-7; D unresolved. Germline V gene lookup returns CDR1 SGHTA and CDR2 FQGNSA. The CDR3 is made up of 16 amino acids. Trimming removed 1 base at V and 0 bases at J, with 13 bases between. The CDR3 sequence is CASSLGKVTSSYEQYV. The CDR3 region has the DNA TGTGCCAGCAGCTTAGGGAAGGTTACCAGCTCCTACGAGCAGTACGTC.

Only a few counts were recorded for this clonotype. This sequence joins TRBV11-2 and TRBJ2-1, with 9 positions matching TRBD1. The CDR3 sequence is 15 residues long. V was pared by 4 bases and J by 8 bases, with 9 bases of the junction left unmatched. Germline assignment: CDR1 SGHAT and CDR2 FQNNGV. CDR3 in amino acids: CASSSGTGIWDEQFF. The CDR3 DNA is TGTGCCAGCAGCTCCGGGACAGGGATTTGGGATGAGCAGTTCTTC.

V is TRBV6-5 and J is TRBJ2-3; 8 bases align to TRBD1. This CDR3 contains 17 residues. Germline V lookup: CDR1 MNHEY, CDR2 SVGAGI. Trimming took 0 bases from V and 1 from J; bases not matched to a gene: 6. The CDR3 sequence: CASSYSFPDRGTDTQYF. CDR3 in DNA: TGTGCCAGCAGTTACTCGTTCCCGGACAGGGGCACAGATACGCAGTATTTT.

There are a few counts of this clonotype. The chain has TRBV7-6 and TRBJ2-1, with 12 positions matching TRBD2. The V segment lost 4 bases and the J segment 7 bases; nucleotides outside the gene matches: 8. Germline CDR1 SGHVS, CDR2 FNYEAQ. This CDR3 contains 16 residues. Here the CDR3 reads CASSSLAGGQGNEQFF. Here the CDR3 DNA reads TGTGCCAGCAGCTCCCTAGCGGGGGGGCAGGGGAATGAGCAGTTCTTC.

The chain employs TRBV7-9 and TRBJ1-6; D perhaps matches TRBD1 (5 bases). Trimming removed 1 base from V and 6 bases from J, with 10 bases in between. This CDR3 has 15 residues. Germline V gene sequence: CDR1 SEHNR, CDR2 FQNEAQ (reference sequence). CDR3 sequence reads: CASSLVSGSNSPLHF. The CDR3 DNA is TGTGCCAGCAGCTTAGTTTCAGGGTCTAATTCACCCCTCCACTTT.

This clonotype was seen repeatedly, ten times or more. This chain uses TRBV7-6 with TRBJ1-3; weak D call: TRBD1 (6 bases). V shed 4 bases and J shed 2 bases, with 21 bases lying between them. CDR3 length equals 18 residues. Germline assignment: CDR1 SGHVS and CDR2 FNYEAQ. CDR3 residues: CASSYPRNPTGAGNTIYF. CDR3 DNA sequence: TGTGCCAGCAGCTACCCTAGGAATCCGACAGGAGCTGGAAACACCATATATTTT.